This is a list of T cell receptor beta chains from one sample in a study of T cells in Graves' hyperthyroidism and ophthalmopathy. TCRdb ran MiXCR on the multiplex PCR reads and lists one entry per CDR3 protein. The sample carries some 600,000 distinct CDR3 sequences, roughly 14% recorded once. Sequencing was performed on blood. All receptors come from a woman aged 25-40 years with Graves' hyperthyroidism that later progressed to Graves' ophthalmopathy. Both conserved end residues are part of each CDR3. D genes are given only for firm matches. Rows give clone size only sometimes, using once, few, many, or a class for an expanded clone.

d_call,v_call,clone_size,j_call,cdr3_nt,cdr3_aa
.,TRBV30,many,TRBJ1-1,TGTGCCTGGAGTGTAGGGCCGGGCACTGAAGCTTTCTTT,CAWSVGPGTEAFF
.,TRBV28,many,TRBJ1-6,TGTGCCAGCAGTTCGGGCAGGGTGAATTCACCCCTCCACTTT,CASSSGRVNSPLHF
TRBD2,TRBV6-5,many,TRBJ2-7,TGTGCCAGCAGTTACTCCGCGGGAGTCCTCTCCTACGAGCAGTACTTC,CASSYSAGVLSYEQYF
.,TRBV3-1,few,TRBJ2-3,TGTGCCAGCACCTCCCAGGGCCCTGGCACAGATACGCAGTATTTT,CASTSQGPGTDTQYF
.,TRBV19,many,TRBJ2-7,TGTGCCAGTAGTTCAGCGCTACGCCGCGCCCCCGAGCAGTACTTC,CASSSALRRAPEQYF
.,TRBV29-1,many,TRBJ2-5,TGCAGCGCCGATCTTGTCCAAGAGACCCAGTACTTC,CSADLVQETQYF
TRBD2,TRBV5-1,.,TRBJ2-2,TGCGCCAGCAGAAGGGCGGGAGCCGGGGAGCTGTTTTTT,CASRRAGAGELFF
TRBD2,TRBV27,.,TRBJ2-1,TGTGCCAGCAGTTTAGATCCCGGGACTAGCGGGAGTGATAATGAGCAGTTCTTC,CASSLDPGTSGSDNEQFF
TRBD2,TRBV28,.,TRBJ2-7,TGTGGGGCGAGCGGGAGTAAATACGAGCAGTACTTC,CGASGSKYEQYF
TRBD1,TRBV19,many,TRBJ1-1,TGTGCCAGTATTACGGCCGGGACAGGGGACACTGAAGCTTTCTTT,CASITAGTGDTEAFF
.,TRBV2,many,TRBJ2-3,TGTGCCAGCAGTTACCTGGGCGGGAGCACAGATACGCAGTATTTT,CASSYLGGSTDTQYF
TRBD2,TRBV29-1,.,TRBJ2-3,TGCAGCGTGCGGGGGGTTGGTAGCACAGATACGCAGTATTTT,CSVRGVGSTDTQYF
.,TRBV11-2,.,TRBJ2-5,TGTGCCAGCAGCTTAACACAGAAGACCCAGTACTTC,CASSLTQKTQYF
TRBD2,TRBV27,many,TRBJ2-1,TGTGCCAGCACCGCGGGAGTCACCTACAATGAGCAGTTCTTC,CASTAGVTYNEQFF
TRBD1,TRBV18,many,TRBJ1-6,TGTGCCAGCTCACCAAGACAGGGGGAGGATTCACCCCTCCACTTT,CASSPRQGEDSPLHF
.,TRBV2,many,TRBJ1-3,TGTGCCAGCAGTGAAGGTGTCGGGACGGGAAACACCATATATTTT,CASSEGVGTGNTIYF